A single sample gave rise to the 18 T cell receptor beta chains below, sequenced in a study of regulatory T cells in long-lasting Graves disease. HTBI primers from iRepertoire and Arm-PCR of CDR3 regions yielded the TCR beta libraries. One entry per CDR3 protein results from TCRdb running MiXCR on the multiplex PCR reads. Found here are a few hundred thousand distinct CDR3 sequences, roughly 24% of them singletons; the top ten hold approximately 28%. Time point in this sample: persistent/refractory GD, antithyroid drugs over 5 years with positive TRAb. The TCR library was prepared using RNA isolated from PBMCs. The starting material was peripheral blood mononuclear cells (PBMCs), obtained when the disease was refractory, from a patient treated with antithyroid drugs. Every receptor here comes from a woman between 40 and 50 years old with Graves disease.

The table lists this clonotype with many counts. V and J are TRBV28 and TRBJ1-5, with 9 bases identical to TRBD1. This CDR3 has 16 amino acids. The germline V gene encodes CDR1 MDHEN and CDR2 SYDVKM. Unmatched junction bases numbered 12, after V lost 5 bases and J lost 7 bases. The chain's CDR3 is CASSQQRTGVYQPQHF. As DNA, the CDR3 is TGTGCCAGCAGTCAGCAGAGGACAGGGGTATACCAGCCCCAGCATTTT. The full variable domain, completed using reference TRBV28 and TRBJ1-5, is DVKVTQSSRYLVKRTGEKVFLECVQDMDHENMFWYRQDPGLGLRLIYFSYDVKMKEKGDIPEGYSVSREKKERFSLILESASTNQTSMYLCASSQQRTGVYQPQHFGDGTRLSIL.

The chain's CDR3 is CASSYNPGGYEQYF. The DNA of the CDR3 is TGTGCCAGCAGCTACAATCCGGGCGGCTACGAGCAGTACTTC. The J gene is TRBJ2-7, the V gene TRBV7-9; D is unresolved. With 4 bases removed from V and 3 bases from J, the gap between germline ends came to 13 bases. This CDR3 region has 14 residues. Germline V gene lookup returns CDR1 SEHNR and CDR2 FQNEAQ (reference sequence).

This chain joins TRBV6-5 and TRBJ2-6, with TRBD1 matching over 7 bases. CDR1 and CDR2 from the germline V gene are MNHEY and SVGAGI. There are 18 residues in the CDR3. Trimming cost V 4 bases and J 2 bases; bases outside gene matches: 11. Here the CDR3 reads CASSSRRQGRAGANVLTF. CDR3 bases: TGTGCCAGCAGTTCGCGACGACAGGGAAGAGCTGGGGCCAACGTCCTGACTTTC.

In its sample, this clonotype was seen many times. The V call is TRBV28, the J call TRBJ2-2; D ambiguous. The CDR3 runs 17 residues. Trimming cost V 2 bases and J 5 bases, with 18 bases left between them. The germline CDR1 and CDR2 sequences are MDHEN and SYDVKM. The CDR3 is CASSLGLRRMPTGELFF. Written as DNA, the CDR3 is TGTGCCAGCAGTTTAGGCCTTAGACGAATGCCAACCGGGGAGCTGTTTTTT.

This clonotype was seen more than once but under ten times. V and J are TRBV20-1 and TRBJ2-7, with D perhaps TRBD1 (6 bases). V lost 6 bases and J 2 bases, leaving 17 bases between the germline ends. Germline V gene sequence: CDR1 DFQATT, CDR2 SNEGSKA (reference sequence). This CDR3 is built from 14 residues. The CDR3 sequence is CSATTGSGTYEQYF. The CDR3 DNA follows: TGCAGTGCCACGACAGGCAGCGGAACCTACGAGCAGTACTTC.

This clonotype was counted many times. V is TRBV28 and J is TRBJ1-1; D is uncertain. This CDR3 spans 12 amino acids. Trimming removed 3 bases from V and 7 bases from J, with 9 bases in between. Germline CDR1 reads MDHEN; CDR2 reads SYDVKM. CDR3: CASSLYGLEAFF. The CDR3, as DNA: TGTGCCAGCAGTTTGTACGGTCTTGAAGCTTTCTTT.

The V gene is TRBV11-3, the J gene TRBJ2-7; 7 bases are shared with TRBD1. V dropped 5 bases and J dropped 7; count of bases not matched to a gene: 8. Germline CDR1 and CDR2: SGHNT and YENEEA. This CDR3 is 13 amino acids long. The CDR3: CASSQDRAKEQYF. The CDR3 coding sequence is TGTGCCAGCAGCCAAGACAGGGCCAAGGAGCAGTACTTC.

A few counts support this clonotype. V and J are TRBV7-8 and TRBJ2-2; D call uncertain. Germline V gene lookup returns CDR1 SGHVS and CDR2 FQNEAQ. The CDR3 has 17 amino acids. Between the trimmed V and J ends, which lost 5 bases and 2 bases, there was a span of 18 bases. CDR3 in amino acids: CASSQLGRPTNTGELFF. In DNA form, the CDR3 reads TGTGCCAGCAGCCAGCTAGGGCGGCCAACAAACACCGGGGAGCTGTTTTTT.

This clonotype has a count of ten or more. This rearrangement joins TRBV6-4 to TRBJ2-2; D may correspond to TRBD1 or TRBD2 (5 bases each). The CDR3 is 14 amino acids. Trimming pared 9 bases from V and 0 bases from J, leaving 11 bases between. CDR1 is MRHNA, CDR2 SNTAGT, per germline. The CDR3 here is CARTGTSNTGELFF. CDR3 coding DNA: TGTGCCAGGACCGGGACGTCGAACACCGGGGAGCTGTTTTTT.

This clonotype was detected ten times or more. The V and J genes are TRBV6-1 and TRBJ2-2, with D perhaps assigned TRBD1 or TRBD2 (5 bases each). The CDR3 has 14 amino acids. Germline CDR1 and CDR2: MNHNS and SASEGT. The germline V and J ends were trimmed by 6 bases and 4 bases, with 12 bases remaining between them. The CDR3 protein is CASRPGTRTGELFF. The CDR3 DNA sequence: TGTGCCAGCAGGCCCGGGACCCGCACCGGGGAGCTGTTTTTT.

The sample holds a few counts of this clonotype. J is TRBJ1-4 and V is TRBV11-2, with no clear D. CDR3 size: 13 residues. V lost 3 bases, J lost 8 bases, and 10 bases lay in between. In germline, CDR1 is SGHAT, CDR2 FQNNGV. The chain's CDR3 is CASSFGTGEKLFF. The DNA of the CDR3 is TGTGCCAGCAGCTTCGGCACGGGGGAAAAACTGTTTTTT. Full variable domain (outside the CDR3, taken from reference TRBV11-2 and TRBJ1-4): EAGVAQSPRYKIIEKRQSVAFWCNPISGHATLYWYQQILGQGPKLLIQFQNNGVVDDSQLPKDRFSAERLKGVDSTLKIQPAKLEDSAVYLCASSFGTGEKLFFGSGTQLSVL.

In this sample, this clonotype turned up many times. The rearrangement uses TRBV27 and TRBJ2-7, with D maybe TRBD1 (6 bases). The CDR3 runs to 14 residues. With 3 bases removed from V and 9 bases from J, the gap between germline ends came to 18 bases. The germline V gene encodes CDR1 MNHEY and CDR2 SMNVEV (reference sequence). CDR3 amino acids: CASSFTGSPQPQYF. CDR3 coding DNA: TGTGCCAGCAGTTTCACAGGGTCACCTCAACCGCAGTACTTC.

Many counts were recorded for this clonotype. The CDR3 sequence is CASSPGATGELFF. The CDR3 nucleotides read TGCGCCAGCAGCCCAGGAGCGACCGGGGAGCTGTTTTTT. The gene calls are TRBV5-1 and TRBJ2-2; D ambiguous. Germline V gives CDR1 SGHRS, CDR2 YFSETQ. Deletions cut 4 bases from V and 5 bases from J, with 9 bases between. CDR3 size: 13 residues.

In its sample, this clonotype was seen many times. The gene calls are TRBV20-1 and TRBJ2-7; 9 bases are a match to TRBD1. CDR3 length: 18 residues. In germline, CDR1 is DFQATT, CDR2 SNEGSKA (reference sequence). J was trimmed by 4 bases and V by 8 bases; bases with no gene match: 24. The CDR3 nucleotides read TGCAGTCCCAGACAGGGGGGACAACTGGCGAAGAAGGGGTACGAGCAGTACTTC. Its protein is CSPRQGGQLAKKGYEQYF.

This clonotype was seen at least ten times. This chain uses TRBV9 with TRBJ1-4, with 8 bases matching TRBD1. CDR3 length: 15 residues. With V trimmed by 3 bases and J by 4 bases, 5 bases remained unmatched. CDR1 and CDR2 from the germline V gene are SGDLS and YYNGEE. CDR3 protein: CASSARTGINEKLFF. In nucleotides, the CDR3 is TGTGCCAGCAGCGCGAGGACAGGGATTAATGAAAAACTGTTTTTT.

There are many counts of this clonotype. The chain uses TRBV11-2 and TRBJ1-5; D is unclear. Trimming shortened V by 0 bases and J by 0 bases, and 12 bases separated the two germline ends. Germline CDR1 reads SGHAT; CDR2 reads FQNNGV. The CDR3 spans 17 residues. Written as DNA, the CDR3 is TGTGCCAGCAGCTTAGATATGGGCGGTTATAGCAATCAGCCCCAGCATTTT. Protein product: CASSLDMGGYSNQPQHF.

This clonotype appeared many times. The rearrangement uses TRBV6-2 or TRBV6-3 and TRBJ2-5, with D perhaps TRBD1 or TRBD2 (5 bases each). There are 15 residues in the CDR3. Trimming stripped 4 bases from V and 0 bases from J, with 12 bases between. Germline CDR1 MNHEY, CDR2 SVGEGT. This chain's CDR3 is CASSFGTEYQETQYF. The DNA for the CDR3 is TGTGCCAGCAGTTTCGGGACGGAGTACCAAGAGACCCAGTACTTC.

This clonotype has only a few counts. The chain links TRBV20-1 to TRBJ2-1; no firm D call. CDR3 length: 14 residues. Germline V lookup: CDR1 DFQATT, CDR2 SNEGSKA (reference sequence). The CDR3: CSTHEWRSYNEQFF. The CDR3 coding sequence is TGCAGCACCCATGAGTGGAGATCCTACAATGAGCAGTTCTTC.